This is a list of T cell receptor beta chains from one sample in a study of blood T cell repertoires in COVID-19. The repertoire was sequenced with immunoSEQ multiplex PCR; TCRdb's copy has only in-frame clones and lacks some. The sample records nearly 70,000 clones, 75% to 95% being singletons. The material sequenced was peripheral blood. These receptor sequences come from a man between 35 and 55 years old with COVID-19, enrolled during active disease. Both conserved end residues are part of each CDR3. The D gene is left open where the match is weak. Expanded clones are given a class, and other clones once, few, many or no size at all.

V	J	D	size	DNA	CDR3
TRBV5-1	TRBJ1-4	NA	NA	TGCGCCAGCAGCCCCGACAGGAATGAAAAACTGTTTTTT	CASSPDRNEKLFF
TRBV28	TRBJ2-6	TRBD2	once	TGTGCCAGCACCACACCGGGAGGCTCTGGGGCCAACGTCCTGACTTTC	CASTTPGGSGANVLTF
TRBV5-5	TRBJ1-4	NA	NA	TGTGCCAGCAGCTTGGACAGGTCGGTGGAAAAACTGTTTTTT	CASSLDRSVEKLFF
TRBV20-1	TRBJ2-1	TRBD2	NA	TGCAGTGCTAGTACCGGGACTAGCGGGGGGTGGCGAAATGAGCAGTTCTTC	CSASTGTSGGWRNEQFF
TRBV28	TRBJ1-4	NA	NA	TGTGCCAGCAGTTTAGGGGCGACGGTTAAAATGGGACTGTTTTTT	CASSLGATVKMGLFF
TRBV5-1	TRBJ2-1	NA	NA	TGCGCCAGCAGCAGAACGGGTTCGAGGGACAATGAGCAGTTCTTC	CASSRTGSRDNEQFF
TRBV6-5	TRBJ1-2	NA	NA	TGTGCCAGCACCTACAGGGTGGCAGGGGACGGCTACACCTTC	CASTYRVAGDGYTF
TRBV5-1	TRBJ1-6	NA	NA	TGCGCCAGCAGCTTAGGAGCCGGTTCACCCCTCCACTTT	CASSLGAGSPLHF
TRBV19	TRBJ2-4	TRBD2	NA	TGTGCCAGTGGGTCCGGGACTAGGAGAGCCAAAAACATTCAGTACTTC	CASGSGTRRAKNIQYF
TRBV16	TRBJ1-5	TRBD1	NA	TGTGCCAGCAGCCGCACCGGGACAGGGGAGTCGGAAAATCAGCCCCAGCATTTT	CASSRTGTGESENQPQHF
TRBV30	TRBJ1-1	TRBD1	NA	TGTGCCTGGAGTATGACAGGGGGCGCGGCTGAAGCTTTCTTT	CAWSMTGGAAEAFF
TRBV5-5	TRBJ2-7	NA	NA	TGTGCCAGCAGCTTCCAGGGCGAACCCTACGAGCAGTACTTC	CASSFQGEPYEQYF
TRBV10-1	TRBJ2-1	NA	NA	TGCGCCAGCAGTGAGTCCTTGCGGGACGCCGGTGAGCAGTTCTTC	CASSESLRDAGEQFF
TRBV10-3	TRBJ1-2	NA	NA	TGTGCCATCAGTGAGTCGTGGGGGACAATGTATGGCTACACCTTC	CAISESWGTMYGYTF
TRBV18	TRBJ1-6	TRBD1	few	TGTGCCAGCTCTATAGGGACAGGGAATTCACCCCTCCACTTT	CASSIGTGNSPLHF
TRBV3-1/TRBV3-2	TRBJ2-3	NA	NA	TGTGCCAGCAGACCCGGGACTTGGGGAGATACGCAGTATTTT	CASRPGTWGDTQYF
TRBV6-6	TRBJ1-4	NA	NA	TGTGCCAGTAGCCGGGATAATGAAAAACTGTTTTTT	CASSRDNEKLFF
TRBV6-5	TRBJ2-7	NA	NA	TGTGCCAGCAGCCGAGAGCGGAGCTCCTACGAGCAGTACTTC	CASSRERSSYEQYF
TRBV6-5	TRBJ2-7	NA	NA	TGTGCCAGCAGCACGACTAGTGGGGTACCCTACGAGCAGTACTTC	CASSTTSGVPYEQYF
TRBV5-5	TRBJ2-3	NA	NA	TGTGCCAGCAGCTACTATCAGGGGGGAGTGGCAGATACGCAGTATTTT	CASSYYQGGVADTQYF
TRBV9	TRBJ2-1	TRBD2	NA	TGTGCCAGCAGCGTAGGTAGCGGGGGGTCTCGGGAGCAGTTCTTC	CASSVGSGGSREQFF
TRBV6-5	TRBJ1-3	NA	NA	TGTGCCAGCAGTTACTCAGCGGAAGCGGGAAACACCATATATTTT	CASSYSAEAGNTIYF
TRBV10-3	TRBJ1-6	NA	NA	TGTGCCATCAGTGAGTCCGGGGGAAATTCACCCCTCCACTTT	CAISESGGNSPLHF
TRBV5-1	TRBJ2-2	TRBD1	NA	TGCGCCAGCAGCTTGCCCCAGGGGGCGGCTGGGGAGCTGTTTTTT	CASSLPQGAAGELFF
TRBV29-1	TRBJ2-5	TRBD1	NA	TGCAGCGTTGAGGGGACAGGGGTGGAGGAGACCCAGTACTTC	CSVEGTGVEETQYF
TRBV19	TRBJ2-6	NA	once	TGTGCCAGTAGTATAGATCCCGGGTCTGGGGCCAACGTCCTGACTTTC	CASSIDPGSGANVLTF
TRBV30	TRBJ2-3	NA	once	TGTGCCTGGAGTGTAGACAGGTCGGACGAATATTTT	CAWSVDRSDEYF